The 24 T cell receptor beta chains in this list originate from one sample, sequenced in a study of monozygotic twins with inflammatory bowel disease. TCRdb reprocessed the 5' RACE reads, with one entry per CDR3 protein and no DNA. In total, the table holds more than 350,000 distinct CDR3 sequences. Sample: blood. Receptor source: a human donor with ulcerative colitis or Crohn's disease, or a healthy co-twin of an affected twin (not recorded which).

The chain employs TRBV11-1 and TRBJ2-2. The CDR3 totals 13 residues. Germline V gene data show CDR1 as SGHAT and CDR2 as FQDESV (reference sequence). This CDR3 is CASSLDITGELFF.

This chain connects TRBV6-4 to TRBJ1-2. CDR3 length: 14 amino acids. The V gene's germline CDR1 is MRHNA and CDR2 SNTAGT. The CDR3 here is CASSESGGPYGYTF.

The chain carries TRBV7-3 and TRBJ2-7; TCRdb lists TRBD2, though no DNA is available to test this call. Germline CDR1 is SGHTA and CDR2 is FQGTGA. The CDR3 runs to 14 residues. The CDR3 here is CASSPGPSTYEQYF.

This chain links TRBV10-3 with TRBJ2-7; TCRdb picks TRBD1, but there is no DNA to check that call. The germline gives CDR1 ENHRY, CDR2 SYGVKD. The CDR3 has 14 amino acids. CDR3 amino acids: CAISVGTGNYEQYF.

The gene calls are TRBV7-3 and TRBJ2-3; the TCRdb D gene call, TRBD1, has no DNA to confirm it. The CDR3 contains 14 residues. CDR1 SGHTA and CDR2 FQGTGA come from the germline V gene. CDR3 sequence reads: CASSPGTFTDTQYF.

The chain recombines TRBV7-9 with TRBJ1-3. The CDR3 covers 14 residues. Germline lookup yields CDR1 SEHNR and CDR2 FQNEAQ (reference sequence). The CDR3 loop reads CASTKEPSGNTIYF.

The chain couples TRBV29-1 to TRBJ1-2; lacking DNA, the TRBD1 call made by TCRdb goes unchecked. CDR3 length: 17 residues. In germline, CDR1 is SQVTM, CDR2 ANQGSEA. The CDR3 reads CSVEDQLGQSGDYGYTF.

The chain carries TRBV10-3 and TRBJ2-5; TCRdb returns TRBD2, unconfirmable since there is no DNA. The CDR3 runs 14 residues. The germline V gene encodes CDR1 ENHRY and CDR2 SYGVKD. This CDR3 reads CAISDGREGETQYF.

CDR3 region: CSVEGGHYTEAFF. The V and J genes are TRBV29-1 and TRBJ1-1; the D call of TRBD1 rests on TCRdb alone, since no DNA is present to check it. The CDR3 contains 13 residues. The germline V gene has CDR1 SQVTM and CDR2 ANQGSEA.

This rearrangement joins TRBV24-1 to TRBJ2-1; TCRdb names TRBD1, which stays unverified in the absence of DNA. The CDR3 sequence is 18 residues long. Germline CDR1 reads KGHDR; CDR2 reads SFDVKD. CDR3 amino acids: CATSDLGGGESSYNEQFF.

V and J are TRBV27 and TRBJ1-2; the TCRdb call, TRBD1, lacks DNA for checking. Looked up from germline, CDR1 is MNHEY and CDR2 is SMNVEV (reference sequence). This CDR3 comprises 16 residues. The CDR3 spells CASSLQGQVAGYGYTF.

The rearrangement links TRBV29-1 to TRBJ2-3. Germline-derived CDR1 and CDR2 are SQVTM and ANQGSEA. The CDR3 covers 13 residues. CDR3 sequence: CSVEVGSADTQYF.

CDR3 loop: CASSFRGGGDEQFF. V gene TRBV5-1 combines with J gene TRBJ2-1; TCRdb proposes TRBD1, but this gene call is untestable without DNA. The CDR3 is 14 amino acids. Germline V gene lookup returns CDR1 SGHRS and CDR2 YFSETQ.

This chain links TRBV20-1 with TRBJ2-1; lacking DNA, the TRBD2 call made by TCRdb goes unchecked. There are 17 residues in the CDR3. Germline lookup yields CDR1 DFQATT and CDR2 SNEGSKA (reference sequence). The CDR3 sequence: CSAHGRLAGRHGGEQFF.

The chain links TRBV12-3 or TRBV12-4 to TRBJ1-1. The length of the CDR3 is 12 residues. The CDR3 reads CASSFFSTEAFF.

The chain is built from TRBV1 and TRBJ2-2; as DNA is missing, the TRBD2 call by TCRdb cannot be tested. TRBV1 is a known pseudogene. This CDR3 comprises 17 residues. The chain's CDR3 is CTSIFGTSGILAGELFF.

The chain employs TRBV20-1 and TRBJ2-7. This CDR3 is built from 13 residues. The V gene's germline CDR1 is DFQATT and CDR2 SNEGSKA (reference sequence). The CDR3 protein is CSASSILHYEQYF.

The rearrangement uses TRBV5-1 and TRBJ1-1; TCRdb proposes TRBD1, but this gene call is untestable without DNA. The CDR3 runs 16 residues. Germline CDR1 SGHRS, CDR2 YFSETQ. The CDR3 sequence: CASTMRWDRVNTEAFF.

The chain employs TRBV5-1 and TRBJ1-1; TCRdb's D call of TRBD1 is untestable without DNA. Germline V gene sequence: CDR1 SGHRS, CDR2 YFSETQ. There are 14 residues in the CDR3. The chain's CDR3 is CASSPTGGLGEAFF.

This chain joins TRBV7-2 and TRBJ2-5; TCRdb gives TRBD2 as the D gene, but with no DNA this cannot be confirmed. This CDR3 region has 16 residues. From germline, CDR1 is SGHTA and CDR2 FQGNSA. CDR3: CASSLSPAGTSGTQYF.

CDR3 protein: CASTLLSSYNEQFF. The chain carries TRBV28 and TRBJ2-1; TCRdb's D call, TRBD1, is unchecked because there is no DNA. This CDR3 has 14 residues. From germline, CDR1 is MDHEN and CDR2 SYDVKM. The variable domain in full, with the rest retrieved from reference TRBV28 and TRBJ2-1, is DVKVTQSSRYLVKRTGEKVFLECVQDMDHENMFWYRQDPGLGLRLIYFSYDVKMKEKGDIPEGYSVSREKKERFSLILESASTNQTSMYLCASTLLSSYNEQFFGPGTRLTVL.

The chain recombines TRBV6-2 or TRBV6-3 with TRBJ2-7; the TCRdb call, TRBD2, lacks DNA for checking. Germline CDR1 is MNHEY and CDR2 is SVGEGT. The CDR3 sequence is 15 residues long. This chain's CDR3 is CASSPHRTVTYEQYF.

The rearrangement links TRBV5-4 to TRBJ2-1; TCRdb picks TRBD1, but there is no DNA to check that call. The CDR3 is 16 residues long. Per the germline V gene, CDR1 is SGHNT and CDR2 is YYREEE (reference sequence). The CDR3 loop reads CASSLGGPTPYNEQFF.

This rearrangement joins TRBV20-1 to TRBJ2-7; TCRdb proposes TRBD1, but this gene call is untestable without DNA. The CDR3 is made up of 14 amino acids. Germline V gene lookup returns CDR1 DFQATT and CDR2 SNEGSKA (reference sequence). The CDR3 sequence: CSALWAGSSYEQYF.